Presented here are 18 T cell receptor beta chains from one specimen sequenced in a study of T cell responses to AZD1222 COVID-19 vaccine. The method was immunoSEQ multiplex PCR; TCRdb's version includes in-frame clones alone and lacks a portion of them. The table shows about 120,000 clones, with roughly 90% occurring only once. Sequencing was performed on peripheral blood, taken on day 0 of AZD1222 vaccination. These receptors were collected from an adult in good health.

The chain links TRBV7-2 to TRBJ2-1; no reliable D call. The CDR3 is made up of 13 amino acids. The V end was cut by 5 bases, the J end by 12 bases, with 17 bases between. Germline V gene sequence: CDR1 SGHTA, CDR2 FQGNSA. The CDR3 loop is CASSGVLVGSQFF. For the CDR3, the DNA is TGTGCCAGCAGCGGGGTGCTAGTGGGTTCGCAGTTCTTC.

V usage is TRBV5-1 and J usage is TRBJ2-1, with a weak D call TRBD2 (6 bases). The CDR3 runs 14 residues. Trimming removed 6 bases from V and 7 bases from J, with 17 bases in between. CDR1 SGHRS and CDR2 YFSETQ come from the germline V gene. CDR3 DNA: TGCGCCAGCACCCCTCGACTAGTAGGGAATGAGCAGTTCTTC. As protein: CASTPRLVGNEQFF.

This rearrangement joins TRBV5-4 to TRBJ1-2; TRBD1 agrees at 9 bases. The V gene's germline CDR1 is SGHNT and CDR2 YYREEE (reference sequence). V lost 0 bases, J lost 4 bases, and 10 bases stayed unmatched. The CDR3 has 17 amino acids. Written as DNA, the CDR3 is TGTGCCAGCAGCTTGGGCGGACAGGGGAGAAGACTCTATGGCTACACCTTC. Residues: CASSLGGQGRRLYGYTF. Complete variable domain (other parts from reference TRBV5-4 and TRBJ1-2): ETGVTQSPTHLIKTRGQQVTLRCSSQSGHNTVSWYQQALGQGPQFIFQYYREEENGRGNFPPRFSGLQFPNYSSELNVNALELDDSALYLCASSLGGQGRRLYGYTFGSGTRLTVV.

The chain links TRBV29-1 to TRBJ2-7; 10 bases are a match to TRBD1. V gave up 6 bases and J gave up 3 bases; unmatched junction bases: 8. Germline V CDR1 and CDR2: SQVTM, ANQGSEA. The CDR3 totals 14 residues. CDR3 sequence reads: CSVRTGGLIYEQYF. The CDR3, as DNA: TGCAGCGTCCGGACAGGGGGTTTAATCTACGAGCAGTACTTC.

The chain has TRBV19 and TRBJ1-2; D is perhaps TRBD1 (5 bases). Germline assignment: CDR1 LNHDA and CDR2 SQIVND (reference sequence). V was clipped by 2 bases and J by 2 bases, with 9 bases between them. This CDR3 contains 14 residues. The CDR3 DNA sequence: TGTGCCAGTAGTATACCGACAGAGAACTATGGCTACACCTTC. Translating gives CASSIPTENYGYTF.

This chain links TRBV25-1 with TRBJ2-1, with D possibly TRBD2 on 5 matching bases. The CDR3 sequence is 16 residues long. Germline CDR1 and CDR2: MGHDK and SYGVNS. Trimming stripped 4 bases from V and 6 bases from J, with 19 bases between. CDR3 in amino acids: CASSGRLDGGGNEQFF. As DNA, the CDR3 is TGTGCCAGCAGTGGCAGGTTGGACGGAGGAGGCAATGAGCAGTTCTTC.

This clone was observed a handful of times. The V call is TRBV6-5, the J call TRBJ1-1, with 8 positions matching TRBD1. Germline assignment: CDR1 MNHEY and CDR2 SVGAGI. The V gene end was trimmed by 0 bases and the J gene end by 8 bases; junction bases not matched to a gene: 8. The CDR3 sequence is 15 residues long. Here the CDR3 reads CASSYSVWQGAEAFF. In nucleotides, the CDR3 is TGTGCCAGCAGTTACTCGGTGTGGCAGGGGGCAGAAGCTTTCTTT.

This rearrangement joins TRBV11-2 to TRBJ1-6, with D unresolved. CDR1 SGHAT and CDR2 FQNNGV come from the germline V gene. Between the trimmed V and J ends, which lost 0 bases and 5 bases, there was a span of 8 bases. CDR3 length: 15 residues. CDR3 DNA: TGTGCCAGCAGCTTAGATGGGTTCGATAATTCACCCCTCCACTTT. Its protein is CASSLDGFDNSPLHF.

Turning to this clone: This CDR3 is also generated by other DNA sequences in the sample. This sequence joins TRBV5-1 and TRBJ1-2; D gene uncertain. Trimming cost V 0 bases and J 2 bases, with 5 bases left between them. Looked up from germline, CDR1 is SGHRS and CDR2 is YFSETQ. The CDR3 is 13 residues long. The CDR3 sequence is CASSLDGNYGYTF. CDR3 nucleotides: TGCGCCAGCAGCTTGGACGGGAACTATGGCTACACCTTC.

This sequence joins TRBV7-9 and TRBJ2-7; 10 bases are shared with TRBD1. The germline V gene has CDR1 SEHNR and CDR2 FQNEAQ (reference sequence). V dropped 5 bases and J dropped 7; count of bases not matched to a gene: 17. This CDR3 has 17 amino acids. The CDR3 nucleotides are TGTGCCAGCAGCCCGAATCGACAGGGGGCGAGCGCGGAGGAGCAGTACTTC. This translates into CASSPNRQGASAEEQYF. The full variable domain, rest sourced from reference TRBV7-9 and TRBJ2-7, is DTGVSQNPRHKITKRGQNVTFRCDPISEHNRLYWYRQTLGQGPEFLTYFQNEAQLEKSRLLSDRFSAERPKGSFSTLEIQRTEQGDSAMYLCASSPNRQGASAEEQYFGPGTRLTVT.

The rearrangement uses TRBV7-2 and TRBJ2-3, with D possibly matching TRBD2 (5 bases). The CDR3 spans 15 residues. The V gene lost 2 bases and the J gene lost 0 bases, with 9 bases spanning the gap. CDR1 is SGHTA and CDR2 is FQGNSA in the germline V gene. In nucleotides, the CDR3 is TGTGCCAGCAGCTTAAAGCTAGCTAGCACAGATACGCAGTATTTT. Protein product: CASSLKLASTDTQYF.

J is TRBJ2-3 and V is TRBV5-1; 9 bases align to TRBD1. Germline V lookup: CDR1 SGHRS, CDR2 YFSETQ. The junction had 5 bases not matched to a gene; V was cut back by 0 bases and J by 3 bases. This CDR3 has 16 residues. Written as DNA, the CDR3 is TGCGCCAGCAGCTTGGCCGGGACAGGGAAGACAGATACGCAGTATTTT. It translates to CASSLAGTGKTDTQYF.

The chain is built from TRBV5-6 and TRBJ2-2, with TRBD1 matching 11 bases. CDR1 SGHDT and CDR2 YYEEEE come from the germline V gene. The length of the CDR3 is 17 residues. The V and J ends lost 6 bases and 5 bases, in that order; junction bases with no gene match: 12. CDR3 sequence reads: CASTNRGTGGRTGELFF. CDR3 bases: TGTGCCAGCACCAATCGAGGGACAGGGGGTCGGACCGGGGAGCTGTTTTTT.

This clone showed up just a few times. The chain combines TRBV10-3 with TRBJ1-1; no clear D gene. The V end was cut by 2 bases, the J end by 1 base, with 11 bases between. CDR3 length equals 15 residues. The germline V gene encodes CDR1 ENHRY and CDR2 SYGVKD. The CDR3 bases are TGTGCCATCAGTGAGGTACCAGGATCGAACACTGAAGCTTTCTTT. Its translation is CAISEVPGSNTEAFF.

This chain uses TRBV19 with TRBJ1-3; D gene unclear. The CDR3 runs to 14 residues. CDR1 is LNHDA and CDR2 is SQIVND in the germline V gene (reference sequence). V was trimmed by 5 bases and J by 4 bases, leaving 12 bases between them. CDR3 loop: CASSAVSSGNTIYF. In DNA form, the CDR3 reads TGTGCCAGTAGTGCAGTTTCGTCCGGAAACACCATATATTTT.

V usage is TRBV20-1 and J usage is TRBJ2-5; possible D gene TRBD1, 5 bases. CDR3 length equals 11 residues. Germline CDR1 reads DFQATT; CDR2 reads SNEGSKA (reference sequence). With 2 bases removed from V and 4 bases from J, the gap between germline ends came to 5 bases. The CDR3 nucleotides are TGCAGTGCTAGACAGGGAGAGACCCAGTACTTC. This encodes CSARQGETQYF.

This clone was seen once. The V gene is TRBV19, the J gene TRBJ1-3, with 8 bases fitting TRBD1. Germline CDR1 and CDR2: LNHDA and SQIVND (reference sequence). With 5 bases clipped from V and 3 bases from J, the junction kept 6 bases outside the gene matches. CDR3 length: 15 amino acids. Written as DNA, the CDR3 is TGTGCCAGTAGTGCCGACAGGGGAGGTGGAAACACCATATATTTT. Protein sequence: CASSADRGGGNTIYF.

The chain's CDR3 is CASSSQGDSPLHF. CDR3 in DNA: TGTGCCAGCAGCTCACAGGGGGATTCACCCCTCCACTTT. The V call is TRBV7-9, the J call TRBJ1-6, with TRBD1 matching over 8 bases. Germline trimming cut 4 bases from V and 8 bases from J; bases unmatched to any gene: 1. CDR3 size: 13 residues. In germline, CDR1 is SEHNR, CDR2 FQNEAQ (reference sequence). The full variable domain, completed using reference TRBV7-9 and TRBJ1-6, is DTGVSQNPRHKITKRGQNVTFRCDPISEHNRLYWYRQTLGQGPEFLTYFQNEAQLEKSRLLSDRFSAERPKGSFSTLEIQRTEQGDSAMYLCASSSQGDSPLHFGNGTRLTVT.